This T cell receptor (beta chain) was sequenced in a study of blood T cell repertoires in COVID-19. Overall study: The United States, Italy and Spain were the sources of the acute and convalescent COVID-19 samples. Sources were T cells, B-cell-depleted T cells, or PBMCs; the material itself was cDNA or gDNA.

Produced via immunoSEQ multiplex PCR; TCRdb's table is partial and in-frame only. In the table there are about 170,000 clones, roughly 80% of which are singletons. The V gene's germline CDR1 is SGHNT and CDR2 YYREEE (reference sequence). The CDR3 runs 12 residues. V dropped 1 base and J dropped 4 bases, with 6 bases sitting between them. In this sample, this clone turned up once. This receptor was obtained from a woman over 75 with COVID-19, enrolled during active disease. The rearrangement joins TRBV5-4 to TRBJ2-7; D unresolved. Input material: peripheral blood. CDR3 nucleotide sequence: TGTGCCAGCAGCTTGTTTCAGTACGAGCAGTACTTC. It is translated as CASSLFQYEQYF.